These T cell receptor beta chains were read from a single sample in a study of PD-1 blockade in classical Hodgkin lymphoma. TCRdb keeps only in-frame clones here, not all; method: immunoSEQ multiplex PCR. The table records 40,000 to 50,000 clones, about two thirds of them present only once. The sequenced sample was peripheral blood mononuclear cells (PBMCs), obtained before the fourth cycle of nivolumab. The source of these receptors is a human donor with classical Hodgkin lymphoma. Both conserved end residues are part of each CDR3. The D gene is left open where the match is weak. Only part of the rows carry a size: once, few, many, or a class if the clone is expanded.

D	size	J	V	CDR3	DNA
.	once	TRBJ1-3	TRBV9	CASSVAVGNTIYF	TGTGCCAGCAGCGTAGCAGTTGGAAACACCATATATTTT
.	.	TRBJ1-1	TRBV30	CAWSVLREIGEAFF	TGTGCCTGGAGTGTCCTTCGGGAGATCGGTGAAGCTTTCTTT
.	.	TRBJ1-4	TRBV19	CASSMQGFTTNEKLFF	TGTGCCAGTAGTATGCAGGGCTTCACAACTAATGAAAAACTGTTTTTT
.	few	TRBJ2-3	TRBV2	CASSDTGTDTQYF	TGTGCCAGCAGTGACACAGGCACAGATACGCAGTATTTT
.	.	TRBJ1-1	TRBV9	CASSAGTMNTEAFF	TGTGCCAGCAGCGCCGGGACAATGAACACTGAAGCTTTCTTT
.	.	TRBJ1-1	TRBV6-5	CASSAEQDVNTEAFF	TGTGCCAGCAGTGCCGAACAGGACGTGAACACTGAAGCTTTCTTT
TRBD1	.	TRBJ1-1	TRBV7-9	CASSDPGQGADSEAFF	TGTGCCAGCAGCGACCCGGGACAGGGGGCGGATAGTGAAGCTTTCTTT
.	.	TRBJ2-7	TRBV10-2	CASSETDYEQYF	TGCGCCAGCAGTGAGACGGACTACGAGCAGTACTTC
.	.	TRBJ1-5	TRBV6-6	CASRFLREGPQHF	TGTGCCAGCAGATTCCTCAGGGAGGGGCCCCAGCATTTT
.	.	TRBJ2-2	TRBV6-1	CASSELITNTGELFF	TGTGCCAGCAGTGAGTTGATTACTAACACCGGGGAGCTGTTTTTT
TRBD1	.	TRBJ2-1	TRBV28	CASSGVRGLGNEQFF	TGTGCCAGCAGTGGGGTCAGGGGGTTAGGCAATGAGCAGTTCTTC
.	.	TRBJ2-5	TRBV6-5	CASSNDRQETQYF	TGTGCCAGCAGCAACGACAGGCAAGAGACCCAGTACTTC
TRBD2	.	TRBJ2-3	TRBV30	CAWARFSGGADTQYF	TGTGCCTGGGCTCGATTTAGCGGGGGAGCAGATACGCAGTATTTT
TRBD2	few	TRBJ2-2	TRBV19	CASSTQGLAGGGTGELFF	TGTGCCAGTAGTACCCAGGGACTAGCGGGGGGAGGGACCGGGGAGCTGTTTTTT
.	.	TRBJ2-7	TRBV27	CASSLLGYEQYF	TGTGCCAGCAGTTTGTTAGGCTACGAGCAGTACTTC
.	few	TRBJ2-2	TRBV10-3	CAITADREGNGELFF	TGTGCCATCACCGCAGACCGGGAAGGTAACGGGGAGCTGTTTTTT
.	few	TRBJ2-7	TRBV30	CAWSGTVTYEQYF	TGTGCCTGGAGTGGGACGGTAACCTACGAGCAGTACTTC
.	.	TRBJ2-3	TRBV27	CASSLQVSDTQYF	TGTGCCAGCAGTTTACAGGTTTCGGATACGCAGTATTTT
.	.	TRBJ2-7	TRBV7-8	CASSLVAGTGYYEQYF	TGTGCCAGCAGCTTAGTAGCGGGGACAGGATACTACGAGCAGTACTTC
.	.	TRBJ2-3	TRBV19	CASSPGPSAAGTDTQYF	TGTGCCAGTAGTCCAGGGCCTAGCGCCGCGGGCACAGATACGCAGTATTTT
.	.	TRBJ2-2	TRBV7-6	CASSLGGGRGPNTGELFF	TGTGCCAGCAGCTTAGGGGGAGGCCGGGGCCCTAACACCGGGGAGCTGTTTTTT
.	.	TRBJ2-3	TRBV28	CAIKGPSTDTQYF	TGTGCCATCAAGGGACCTAGCACAGATACGCAGTATTTT
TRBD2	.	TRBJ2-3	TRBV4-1	CASSQVVRGTTDTQYF	TGCGCCAGCAGCCAGGTTGTGCGGGGGACCACAGATACGCAGTATTTT
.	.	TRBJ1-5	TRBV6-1	CASSELYGAQHF	TGTGCCAGCAGTGAGCTGTACGGAGCCCAGCATTTT
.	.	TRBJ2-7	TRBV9	CASSVGGTAYEQYF	TGTGCCAGCAGCGTGGGGGGCACGGCCTACGAGCAGTACTTC
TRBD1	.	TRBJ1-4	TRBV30	CAWSSAQGLNEKLFF	TGTGCCTGGAGCTCAGCACAGGGGCTTAATGAAAAACTGTTTTTT
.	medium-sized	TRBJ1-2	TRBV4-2	CASSQESGINYGYTF	TGTGCCAGCAGCCAAGAATCGGGAATCAACTATGGCTACACCTTC
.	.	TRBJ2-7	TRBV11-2	CASSLGRVAYEQYF	TGTGCCAGCAGCTTAGGCAGGGTTGCCTACGAGCAGTACTTC
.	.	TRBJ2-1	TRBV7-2	CASSSDYSYNEQFF	TGTGCCAGCAGCTCGGACTATTCCTACAATGAGCAGTTCTTC
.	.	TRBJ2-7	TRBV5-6	CASKVGSSYEQYF	TGTGCCAGCAAAGTTGGGAGCTCCTACGAGCAGTACTTC
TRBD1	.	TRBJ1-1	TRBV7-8	CASSPGTGYMNTEAFF	TGTGCCAGCAGCCCCGGGACAGGGTATATGAACACTGAAGCTTTCTTT
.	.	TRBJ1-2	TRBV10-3	CAISVGQNDIYGYTF	TGTGCCATCAGTGTAGGGCAGAACGACATTTATGGCTACACCTTC
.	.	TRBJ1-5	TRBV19	CASSLIPPGPPGQPQHF	TGTGCCAGTAGTCTTATACCTCCGGGCCCCCCGGGCCAGCCCCAGCATTTT
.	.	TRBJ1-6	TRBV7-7	CASSLVGGGSYNSPLHF	TGTGCTAGCAGCTTAGTTGGGGGGGGTTCCTATAATTCACCCCTCCACTTT
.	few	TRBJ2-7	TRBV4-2	CASSQYILGPYEQYF	TGTGCCAGCAGCCAATATATTTTAGGGCCCTACGAGCAGTACTTC
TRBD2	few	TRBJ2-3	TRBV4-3	CASSQGRGLAGGTDTQYF	TGCGCCAGCAGCCAAGGGCGGGGACTAGCGGGGGGCACAGATACGCAGTATTTT
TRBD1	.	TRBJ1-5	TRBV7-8	CASSLAGTGAFSNQPQHF	TGTGCCAGCAGCTTAGCCGGGACAGGGGCCTTTAGCAATCAGCCCCAGCATTTT
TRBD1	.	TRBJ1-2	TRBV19	CASSIGWTGNNYGYTF	TGTGCCAGTAGTATAGGATGGACAGGAAATAACTATGGCTACACCTTC
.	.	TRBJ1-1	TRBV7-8	CASSKTGYGNTEAFF	TGTGCCAGCAGCAAGACAGGATACGGGAACACTGAAGCTTTCTTT
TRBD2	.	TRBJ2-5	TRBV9	CASSLLLAGGPETQYF	TGTGCCAGCAGCTTATTACTAGCGGGGGGGCCCGAGACCCAGTACTTC
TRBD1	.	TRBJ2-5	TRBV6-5	CASNPTGNRETQYF	TGTGCCAGCAATCCGACAGGGAATCGGGAGACCCAGTACTTC
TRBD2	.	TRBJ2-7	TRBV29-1	CSGRGGQTYEQYF	TGCAGCGGGCGGGGGGGCCAAACTTACGAGCAGTACTTC
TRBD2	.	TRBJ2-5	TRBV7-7	CASSLGLDETQYF	TGTGCTAGCAGCCTCGGACTAGACGAGACCCAGTACTTC
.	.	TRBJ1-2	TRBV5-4	CASSLAQGLQYGYTF	TGTGCCAGCAGCTTGGCCCAAGGACTGCAATATGGCTACACCTTC
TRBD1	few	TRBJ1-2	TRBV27	CASSLGTGVNYGYTF	TGTGCCAGCAGTTTGGGGACAGGGGTAAACTATGGCTACACCTTC
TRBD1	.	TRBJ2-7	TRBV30	CAWSLTGGAEEQYF	TGTGCCTGGAGTTTGACAGGGGGCGCGGAGGAGCAGTACTTC
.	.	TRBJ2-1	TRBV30	CAWRAPGINEQFF	TGTGCCTGGAGGGCCCCGGGGATTAATGAGCAGTTCTTC